Listed below are T cell receptor beta chains from one sample, sequenced in a study of cytomegalovirus exposure and HLA in healthy donors. The protocol was immunoSEQ multiplex PCR, while the TCRdb copy is restricted to in-frame clones and leaves out a portion. The sample shows tens of thousands of clones, 80% to 90% of them seen only once. Sequencing was carried out using PBMCs. These receptors were obtained from a boy younger than 18 in good health and CMV-seronegative. Both conserved end residues are part of each CDR3. A D gene is named only where the DNA matches it firmly. Rows give clone size only sometimes, using once, few, many, or a class for an expanded clone.

abundance,d_gene,v_gene,j_gene,CDR3aa,CDR3nt
NA,TRBD1,TRBV5-1,TRBJ1-1,CASSLQGDTEAFF,TGCGCCAGCAGCTTACAGGGGGACACTGAAGCTTTCTTT
NA,TRBD1,TRBV5-6,TRBJ1-4,CASSTDRVPNEKLFF,TGTGCCAGCAGTACCGACAGGGTGCCTAATGAAAAACTGTTTTTT
NA,NA,TRBV2,TRBJ1-6,CASSEGGPGYNSPLHF,TGTGCCAGCAGTGAAGGAGGTCCTGGGTATAATTCACCCCTCCACTTT
NA,TRBD1,TRBV27,TRBJ1-2,CASSPPPRQGRYGYTF,TGTGCCAGCAGTCCCCCACCGAGACAGGGGAGGTATGGCTACACCTTC
NA,NA,TRBV28,TRBJ2-7,CASSFRDSYEQYF,TGTGCCAGCAGTTTTAGAGACTCCTACGAGCAGTACTTC
NA,NA,TRBV9,TRBJ2-6,CASSDDSSGANVLTF,TGTGCCAGCAGCGACGACTCGTCCGGGGCCAACGTCCTGACTTTC
NA,TRBD2,TRBV25-1,TRBJ2-7,CASSIRGGSYEQYF,TGTGCCAGCAGTATCCGCGGGGGCTCCTACGAGCAGTACTTC
NA,NA,TRBV11-2,TRBJ2-5,CASSLGFGGGAETQYF,TGTGCCAGCAGCTTAGGCTTCGGAGGGGGGGCCGAGACCCAGTACTTC
NA,TRBD2,TRBV11-3,TRBJ2-3,CASSFSSGAGGTDTQYF,TGTGCCAGCAGCTTTTCATCGGGAGCGGGGGGCACAGATACGCAGTATTTT
NA,NA,TRBV5-1,TRBJ1-2,CASSLERGVYGYTF,TGCGCCAGCAGCTTGGAACGGGGTGTCTATGGCTACACCTTC
NA,TRBD2,TRBV4-1,TRBJ2-2,CASSPRTSGGGGTGELFF,TGCGCCAGCAGCCCGAGGACTAGCGGGGGGGGTGGCACCGGGGAGCTGTTTTTT
NA,TRBD2,TRBV2,TRBJ2-3,CASRRGTSSADTQYF,TGTGCCAGCAGGAGAGGGACTAGCAGTGCAGATACGCAGTATTTT
once,NA,TRBV7-2,TRBJ2-1,CASSFDRDNEQFF,TGTGCCAGCAGCTTCGACAGAGACAATGAGCAGTTCTTC
NA,TRBD2,TRBV19,TRBJ2-5,CASSIGLAGLGETQYF,TGTGCCAGTAGTATTGGACTAGCGGGCTTGGGAGAGACCCAGTACTTC
once,TRBD2,TRBV29-1,TRBJ2-3,CSVGLAGRQDTQYF,TGCAGCGTTGGACTAGCGGGGCGACAAGATACGCAGTATTTT
few,NA,TRBV7-2,TRBJ1-4,CASSREPAGNEKLFF,TGTGCCAGCAGTCGCGAGCCGGCGGGAAATGAAAAACTGTTTTTT
NA,NA,TRBV27,TRBJ1-1,CASALVGFAGNTEAFF,TGTGCCAGCGCTTTAGTCGGGTTTGCGGGGAACACTGAAGCTTTCTTT
NA,TRBD2,TRBV5-4,TRBJ2-1,CASSWGGAGVYNEQFF,TGTGCCAGCAGCTGGGGTGGAGCGGGGGTCTACAATGAGCAGTTCTTC
NA,NA,TRBV19,TRBJ2-7,CASSIHRQYEQYF,TGTGCCAGTAGTATCCACAGGCAATACGAGCAGTACTTC
NA,NA,TRBV18,TRBJ1-4,CASSLSTVSTNEKLFF,TGTGCCAGCTCACTCTCGACAGTCTCTACTAATGAAAAACTGTTTTTT
NA,NA,TRBV11-3,TRBJ2-2,CAGSSPNTGELFF,TGTGCCGGCAGCAGCCCGAACACCGGGGAGCTGTTTTTT
NA,TRBD1,TRBV14,TRBJ2-7,CASSQITGVAGEQYF,TGTGCCAGCAGCCAGATCACAGGGGTTGCTGGCGAGCAGTACTTC
once,TRBD1,TRBV6-1,TRBJ1-6,CASAWGGQGHSPLHF,TGTGCCAGCGCCTGGGGGGGACAGGGTCATTCACCCCTCCACTTT
NA,NA,TRBV29-1,TRBJ1-2,CSVEDRHANYGYTF,TGCAGCGTTGAAGACCGCCATGCGAACTATGGCTACACCTTC
NA,TRBD1,TRBV11-3,TRBJ2-7,CASSLSGTGPYEQYF,TGTGCCAGCAGCTTATCCGGGACAGGGCCCTACGAGCAGTACTTC
NA,TRBD1,TRBV6-1,TRBJ1-4,CASSARTGAFLEKLFF,TGTGCCAGCAGTGCGAGGACAGGGGCGTTCTTGGAAAAACTGTTTTTT
NA,TRBD2,TRBV10-3,TRBJ2-3,CAIGRIPTSGGASDTQYF,TGTGCCATCGGACGGATCCCGACTAGCGGGGGGGCATCTGATACGCAGTATTTT
NA,NA,TRBV15,TRBJ2-5,CATSRRFTETQYF,TGTGCCACCAGCAGGAGGTTTACAGAGACCCAGTACTTC
NA,TRBD2,TRBV11-2,TRBJ2-5,CASSLISGLQETQYF,TGTGCCAGCAGCTTAATTAGCGGGCTACAAGAGACCCAGTACTTC
NA,NA,TRBV19,TRBJ2-1,CASSISGNNEQFF,TGTGCCAGTAGTATTTCAGGGAACAATGAGCAGTTCTTC
NA,NA,TRBV12-2,TRBJ2-5,CASRLDAGGDGETQYF,TGTGCAAGTCGCTTAGATGCCGGAGGGGACGGGGAGACCCAGTACTTC
NA,TRBD1,TRBV6-1,TRBJ2-4,CASSATGGGIQYF,TGTGCCAGCAGTGCCACAGGGGGAGGCATTCAGTACTTC
few,NA,TRBV2,TRBJ1-2,CASKVTGGDYGYTF,TGTGCCAGCAAAGTTACGGGGGGGGACTATGGCTACACCTTC
NA,NA,TRBV2,TRBJ1-5,CASSVDQVNQPQHF,TGTGCCAGCAGTGTAGACCAGGTTAATCAGCCCCAGCATTTT
NA,NA,TRBV5-1,TRBJ2-5,CASTPRRGGETQYF,TGCGCCAGCACTCCGAGGCGAGGGGGAGAGACCCAGTACTTC
NA,TRBD2,TRBV18,TRBJ2-3,CASSPLRGGTTDTQYF,TGTGCCAGCTCACCTTTACGGGGGGGGACCACAGATACGCAGTATTTT
once,NA,TRBV6-6,TRBJ2-5,CASSYLEQETQYF,TGTGCCAGCAGTTATTTAGAACAAGAGACCCAGTACTTC
NA,TRBD1,TRBV6-5,TRBJ1-3,CASSSPGQGNTIYF,TGTGCCAGCAGCTCCCCGGGACAGGGAAACACCATATATTTT
NA,TRBD1,TRBV18,TRBJ1-3,CASSPARDSPGNTIYF,TGTGCCAGCTCACCAGCAAGGGACAGTCCTGGAAACACCATATATTTT
NA,NA,TRBV5-5,TRBJ1-6,CASSWEVDIRSGPLHF,TGTGCCAGCAGCTGGGAGGTCGACATCCGAAGTGGGCCCCTCCACTTT
NA,NA,TRBV29-1,TRBJ2-1,CSVANNEQFF,TGCAGCGTAGCTAACAATGAGCAGTTCTTC
NA,TRBD2,TRBV7-9,TRBJ2-5,CASSFHSGGAETQYF,TGTGCCAGCAGCTTCCATAGCGGGGGGGCCGAGACCCAGTACTTC
NA,NA,TRBV11-3,TRBJ2-3,CASSLQSDTQYF,TGTGCCAGCAGCTTACAGTCAGATACGCAGTATTTT
NA,TRBD1,TRBV9,TRBJ2-7,CASSPKDGTGKTNEQYF,TGTGCCAGCAGCCCAAAAGACGGGACAGGGAAGACAAACGAGCAGTACTTC
NA,TRBD2,TRBV6-1,TRBJ2-3,CASAISSGGQDTQYF,TGTGCCAGCGCCATTAGTAGCGGGGGGCAAGATACGCAGTATTTT
NA,NA,TRBV9,TRBJ1-2,CASSVARSLPYGYTF,TGTGCCAGCAGCGTAGCCCGGTCCCTACCCTATGGCTACACCTTC
NA,NA,TRBV18,TRBJ2-5,CASSPTGWETQYF,TGTGCCAGCTCACCAACGGGTTGGGAGACCCAGTACTTC
NA,TRBD1,TRBV9,TRBJ1-3,CASSVLDRGPGNTIYF,TGTGCCAGCAGCGTACTCGACAGGGGGCCTGGAAACACCATATATTTT
NA,TRBD2,TRBV7-2,TRBJ2-3,CASKAGADTQYF,TGTGCCAGCAAGGCGGGGGCAGATACGCAGTATTTT
NA,NA,TRBV19,TRBJ2-7,CASSIPGQSYEQYF,TGTGCCAGTAGTATCCCCGGACAGTCCTACGAGCAGTACTTC
NA,NA,TRBV19,TRBJ1-2,CASSIGGTSEVYGYTF,TGTGCCAGTAGTATAGGAGGAACATCGGAAGTTTATGGCTACACCTTC
NA,TRBD1,TRBV6-1,TRBJ2-4,CATKTGGRGGNIQYF,TGTGCCACCAAAACAGGGGGCAGGGGAGGTAACATTCAGTACTTC
NA,TRBD2,TRBV7-9,TRBJ2-3,CASSRLAGGPDTQYF,TGTGCCAGCAGCCGACTAGCGGGGGGCCCAGATACGCAGTATTTT
few,NA,TRBV4-1,TRBJ1-1,CASSSRAEAFF,TGCGCCAGCAGCAGCAGGGCTGAAGCTTTCTTT
NA,TRBD1,TRBV7-9,TRBJ2-1,CASSFRDRGSSYNEQFF,TGTGCCAGCAGCTTCCGGGACAGGGGTAGCTCCTACAATGAGCAGTTCTTC
once,TRBD1,TRBV10-2,TRBJ2-7,CASSESAAGAGQGEYEQYF,TGCGCCAGCAGTGAGTCGGCCGCGGGGGCGGGACAGGGGGAATACGAGCAGTACTTC
NA,NA,TRBV27,TRBJ1-6,CASSQRPIQGSYNSPLHF,TGTGCCAGCAGTCAACGCCCGATTCAGGGCTCCTATAATTCACCCCTCCACTTT
NA,TRBD1,TRBV11-2,TRBJ2-7,CASSSRDSRSYEQYF,TGTGCCAGCAGCTCCCGGGACAGTCGATCCTACGAGCAGTACTTC